The sequence of this T cell receptor beta chain was determined in a study of T-cell reconstitution after alpha-beta-depleted transplantation in children. Molecular barcoding with unique molecular identifiers was used for the TCRbeta library. TCRdb independently ran MiXCR on the PCR reads; one entry per CDR3 protein. The sample yields 200,000 to 300,000 distinct CDR3 sequences, roughly a quarter seen once. This clonotype was seen more than once but under ten times. The antigen is undetermined. Study conclusions and caveats: Several hundred graft clones that had expanded were reportedly the source of alpha-beta T cells about two months after transplant.

Germline V lookup: CDR1 SGHNT, CDR2 YENEEA. V trimming: 2 bases; J trimming: 6 bases; junction bases outside the gene matches: 16. CDR3 length equals 18 residues. This chain connects TRBV11-3 to TRBJ1-2, with 9 bases lining up with TRBD1. This receptor was taken from a female patient aged 2 to 10 who had a stem cell transplant for congenital amegakaryocytic thrombocytopenia, so the T cells may come from the graft donor. The starting material was PBMCs, mostly from graft donor cells, obtained 360 days after TCRalphabeta/CD19-depleted stem cell transplant. The CDR3: CASSLWLRGGTGTNGYTF. In nucleotides, the CDR3 is TGTGCCAGCAGCTTATGGTTGAGGGGAGGGACAGGGACCAATGGCTACACCTTC.